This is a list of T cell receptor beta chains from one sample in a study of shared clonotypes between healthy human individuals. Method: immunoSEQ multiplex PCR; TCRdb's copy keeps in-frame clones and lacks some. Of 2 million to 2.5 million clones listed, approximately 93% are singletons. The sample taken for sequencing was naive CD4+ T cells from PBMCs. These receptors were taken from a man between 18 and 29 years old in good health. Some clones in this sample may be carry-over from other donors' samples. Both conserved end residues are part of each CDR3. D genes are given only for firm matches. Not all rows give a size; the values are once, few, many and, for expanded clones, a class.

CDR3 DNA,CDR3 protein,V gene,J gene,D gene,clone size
TGCGCCAGCAGCTTGCAGGGTAGGGACGAGCAGTACTTC,CASSLQGRDEQYF,TRBV5-1,TRBJ2-7,-,-
TGTGCCAGCAGCAAACAGGCTGGCACTGAAGCTTTCTTT,CASSKQAGTEAFF,TRBV11-2,TRBJ1-1,-,few
TGTGCCAGTAGTATTCTTCAGGGTAAAGCTTTCTTT,CASSILQGKAFF,TRBV19,TRBJ1-1,-,few
TGTGCCAGCAGCTTTAGGACTGAAGCTTTCTTT,CASSFRTEAFF,TRBV7-9,TRBJ1-1,-,-
TGTGCCAGCAGGTGGGACCGCACAGATACGCAGTATTTT,CASRWDRTDTQYF,TRBV2,TRBJ2-3,-,-
TGTGCCAGCAGCAGGGCCGGGACTAGCGGGAGTAATGAGCAGTTCTTC,CASSRAGTSGSNEQFF,TRBV7-2,TRBJ2-1,TRBD2,-
TGTGCCAGCAGTTTATGGTGGGGTGTGGGGGAGAGGGATGAGCAGTTCTTC,CASSLWWGVGERDEQFF,TRBV28,TRBJ2-1,-,-
TGTGCCAGCAGTACAAAGACCCATAGCAATCAGCCCCAGCATTTT,CASSTKTHSNQPQHF,TRBV28,TRBJ1-5,-,-
TGTGCCAGCAGTCACCAGGGTGGTCAGCCCCAGCATTTT,CASSHQGGQPQHF,TRBV28,TRBJ1-5,-,-
TGTGCCAGCAGTCCACTTGGGTACAATGAGCAGTTCTTC,CASSPLGYNEQFF,TRBV2,TRBJ2-1,-,-
TGTGCCAGCAGTCACAAAACCGTTGGCTACACCTTC,CASSHKTVGYTF,TRBV6-1,TRBJ1-2,-,-
TGTGCCAGCTCACGAGACAGCCTTAATGAAAAACTGTTTTTT,CASSRDSLNEKLFF,TRBV18,TRBJ1-4,-,-
TGTGCCACCGAGGGTGGACGGACCCAAGAGACCCAGTACTTC,CATEGGRTQETQYF,TRBV7-9,TRBJ2-5,-,-
TGTGCCAGCAGCCCCCGACAGGGACGGTCCCCCGGGGAGCTGTTTTTT,CASSPRQGRSPGELFF,TRBV9,TRBJ2-2,TRBD1,-
TGTGCCAGCTCACCCAGGGAAGGGACCACTGAAGCTTTCTTT,CASSPREGTTEAFF,TRBV18,TRBJ1-1,-,-
TGTGCCAGCAGCTTACTAGCGGGGAGCACAGATACGCAGTATTTT,CASSLLAGSTDTQYF,TRBV6-5,TRBJ2-3,TRBD2,-
TGTGCCAGCACCCTAGATCAGGGGAACACTGAAGCTTTCTTT,CASTLDQGNTEAFF,TRBV6-1,TRBJ1-1,-,-
TGTGCCAGCAGCTCTCACAAAACTCAAGAGACCCAGTACTTC,CASSSHKTQETQYF,TRBV5-4,TRBJ2-5,-,-
TGTGCCAGCAGCGTAGCTGGGGACTCCTACAATGAGCAGTTCTTC,CASSVAGDSYNEQFF,TRBV9,TRBJ2-1,-,-
TGTGCCAGTAGTATAACAAGAATAAGCTCCTACGAGCAGTACTTC,CASSITRISSYEQYF,TRBV19,TRBJ2-7,-,once
TGTGCCAGCAGCTTTTACGGATCCCTAGCGGATACGCAGTATTTT,CASSFYGSLADTQYF,TRBV7-2,TRBJ2-3,-,-
TGTGCCAGCAGCCCCGGGACTAGAGGTAGTGAGCAGTTCTTC,CASSPGTRGSEQFF,TRBV5-4,TRBJ2-1,TRBD2,once
TGCGCCAGCAGCGGGACGACAGCCCAAGAGACCCAGTACTTC,CASSGTTAQETQYF,TRBV5-1,TRBJ2-5,-,once
TGTGCCAGCAGCTTAAACAGGGTAGACACCATATATTTT,CASSLNRVDTIYF,TRBV6-6,TRBJ1-3,-,-
TGCGCCAGCAGCCGCACACCCTACACCGGGGAGCTGTTTTTT,CASSRTPYTGELFF,TRBV4-3,TRBJ2-2,-,few
TGTGCCAGCAGCTCAACCCGGGGATTTACTGAAGCTTTCTTT,CASSSTRGFTEAFF,TRBV5-4,TRBJ1-1,-,once
TGTGCCAGCAGCGTAAGCGGGGACTCTGGAAACACCATATATTTT,CASSVSGDSGNTIYF,TRBV9,TRBJ1-3,-,-
TGTGCCAGCAGCCGGTTGGGACTTATCTACAATGAGCAGTTCTTC,CASSRLGLIYNEQFF,TRBV6-1,TRBJ2-1,-,-
TGTGCCAGCAGCTTACCGGGGGGAGGAGGAGGCTACACCTTC,CASSLPGGGGGYTF,TRBV5-6,TRBJ1-2,-,-
TGTGCCAGTAGGGGGACAGGGAATCAGCCCCAGCATTTT,CASRGTGNQPQHF,TRBV19,TRBJ1-5,TRBD1,-
TGTGCCAGTTCGTCCGGTGGCACAGATACGCAGTATTTT,CASSSGGTDTQYF,TRBV18,TRBJ2-3,-,-
TGCAGCATTCGCCACCCTTCTGGGGCCAACGTCCTGACTTTC,CSIRHPSGANVLTF,TRBV29-1,TRBJ2-6,-,-
TGTGCCAGCATACCACAGGGCCTACGCACAGATACGCAGTATTTT,CASIPQGLRTDTQYF,TRBV21-1,TRBJ2-3,-,-
TGTGCCAGCAGTCCCCGGGACAGAGACACCGGGGAGCTGTTTTTT,CASSPRDRDTGELFF,TRBV28,TRBJ2-2,TRBD1,-
TGCGCCAGCAGTGATTCGGGGGGAGGGAAGTTCTTC,CASSDSGGGKFF,TRBV10-2,TRBJ2-1,TRBD2,-
TGTGCCAGCAGCCGACGCTTCAGGGGCTTGAGCTACGAGCAGTACTTC,CASSRRFRGLSYEQYF,TRBV27,TRBJ2-7,-,-
TGTGCCTGGAGTTGGACCACCACAGATACGCAGTATTTT,CAWSWTTTDTQYF,TRBV30,TRBJ2-3,-,-
TGTGCCAGCAGTTTGGACAACTACGAGCAGTACTTC,CASSLDNYEQYF,TRBV28,TRBJ2-7,-,once
TGTGCCAGCAGTACTACTTGGTCTGGGGCCAACGTCCTGACTTTC,CASSTTWSGANVLTF,TRBV28,TRBJ2-6,-,-
TGTGCCAGCAGCCAAGAGGGGGGACAGCGCAGCTATGGCTACACCTTC,CASSQEGGQRSYGYTF,TRBV4-2,TRBJ1-2,TRBD1,once
TGTGCCAGCAGCTTAGCGCACCCCGGCTACACAGATACGCAGTATTTT,CASSLAHPGYTDTQYF,TRBV7-9,TRBJ2-3,-,-